A single sample is the source of the 26 T cell receptor beta chains below, sequenced in a study of breast tumors, draining lymph nodes, adjacent tissues. TCRdb fed the multiplex PCR reads into MiXCR, producing one record per CDR3 protein. Among about 180,000 distinct CDR3 sequences listed, about 34% were seen once. Breast cancer patients provided tissue from their axillary draining lymph nodes. Sample: axillary lymph node tissue. The origin of the receptors is a female donor with breast cancer. Some clones in this sample may be carry-over from other donors' samples.

The CDR3 loop reads CSGEVDTLSAQYF. The DNA for the CDR3 is TGCAGTGGAGAGGTGGACACCCTATCCGCGCAGTACTTC. This chain connects TRBV20-1 to TRBJ2-7; D possibly corresponds to TRBD1 (5 bases). Germline lookup yields CDR1 DFQATT and CDR2 SNEGSKA (reference sequence). V was shortened by 7 bases and J by 9 bases, with 22 bases between the two germline ends. This CDR3 contains 13 residues.

This clonotype occurred many times. The chain uses TRBV24-1 and TRBJ2-1; the D gene is possibly TRBD2 (7 bases). The CDR3 extends over 15 amino acids. V lost 1 base and J lost 6, with 12 bases in between. Germline V CDR1 and CDR2: KGHDR, SFDVKD. The DNA of the CDR3 is TGTGCCACCAGTGATTTCGGGGGGCCCGGCAATGAGCAGTTCTTC. Protein sequence: CATSDFGGPGNEQFF.

This clonotype has at least ten counts. The chain joins TRBV9 to TRBJ1-6; D gene unclear. This CDR3 comprises 13 residues. V dropped 3 bases and J dropped 4 bases, with 5 bases sitting between them. From germline, CDR1 is SGDLS and CDR2 YYNGEE. The CDR3 region has the DNA TGTGCCAGCAGCGGACCTTATAATTCACCCCTCCACTTT. It encodes CASSGPYNSPLHF.

This clonotype was detected many times. One base away lies a much larger clone, so this may be a sequencing read error. The gene calls are TRBV7-2 and TRBJ1-6; 11 bases align to TRBD1. Germline CDR1 is SGHTA and CDR2 is FQGNSA. Trimming cost V 0 bases and J 11 bases; bases outside gene matches: 12. The CDR3 totals 18 residues. CDR3 region: CASSLARTGGLRNPPLHF. The CDR3 DNA reads TGTGCCAGCAGCTTAGCGAGGACAGGGGGCTTGAGGAATCCACCCCTCCACTTT.

Ten or more counts support this clonotype. The CDR3 region is CASSYEGGEEKLFF. CDR3 DNA: TGTGCCAGCAGTTATGAGGGGGGAGAGGAAAAACTGTTTTTT. The chain couples TRBV6-5 to TRBJ1-4; possibly TRBD1 for D (6 bases). Trimming left V 3 bases short and J 8 bases short, with 13 bases between. The CDR3 is 14 residues long. Germline assignment: CDR1 MNHEY and CDR2 SVGAGI.

This clonotype was detected ten times or more. The chain carries TRBV3-1 and TRBJ2-7; no clear D. CDR1 is LGHDT, CDR2 YNNKEL, per germline (reference sequence). This CDR3 spans 12 amino acids. Trimming removed 4 bases at V and 6 bases at J, with 10 bases between. The DNA for the CDR3 is TGTGCCAGCAGCCTTCAGCCCTTCGAGCAGTACTTC. Translated, it gives CASSLQPFEQYF.

This clonotype was counted only a few times. A much larger clone lies a single base off, so this may be a read error. The V call is TRBV20-1, the J call TRBJ2-4; D possibly matches TRBD1 or TRBD2 (5 bases each). This CDR3 contains 14 residues. Trimming took 6 bases from V and 9 from J, leaving 21 bases between them. The germline gives CDR1 DFQATT, CDR2 SNEGSKA (reference sequence). The CDR3 nucleotides are TGCAGTGCCGGGACCATCTGGTTGAGGGCCATTCAGTACTTC. This codes for CSAGTIWLRAIQYF.

Details on this clonotype: A clone one base away is much larger, so this may be a read error. The rearrangement joins TRBV4-1 to TRBJ2-7; TRBD2 matches 9 bases. The trim removed 4 bases at V and 3 bases at J, leaving 7 bases unmatched. In germline, CDR1 is MGHRA, CDR2 YSYEKL. The length of the CDR3 is 15 residues. The CDR3 loop reads CASSPGASGVYEQYF. The CDR3 DNA sequence: TGCGCCAGCAGCCCGGGGGCTAGCGGGGTCTACGAGCAGTACTTC.

The table lists this clonotype with many counts. The chain has TRBV30 and TRBJ1-5, with 8 bases matching TRBD1. Germline V gives CDR1 GTSNPN, CDR2 SVGIG (reference sequence). CDR3 size: 14 residues. V shed 2 bases, J shed 6 bases, and the junction held 6 bases outside the gene matches. The CDR3 DNA sequence: TGTGCCTGGAGTAGGACAGGGAACGGTCAGCCCCAGCATTTT. As protein: CAWSRTGNGQPQHF. The whole variable domain, filled in from reference TRBV30 and TRBJ1-5, reads SQTIHQWPATLVQPVGSPLSLECTVEGTSNPNLYWYRQAAGRGLQLLFYSVGIGQISSEVPQNLSASRPQDRQFILSSKKLLLSDSGFYLCAWSRTGNGQPQHFGDGTRLSIL.

This clonotype has a count of ten or more. This rearrangement joins TRBV7-2 to TRBJ1-6; D remains ambiguous. The ends were cut back, 5 bases at V and 7 bases at J, with 18 bases in the middle. In germline, CDR1 is SGHTA, CDR2 FQGNSA. The CDR3 has 16 residues. The CDR3 coding sequence is TGTGCCAGCAGCCGGGAAGCCGGACTCCTCAATTCACCCCTCCACTTT. Translation gives CASSREAGLLNSPLHF. The variable domain in full, completed from reference TRBV7-2 and TRBJ1-6, reads GAGVSQSPSNKVTEKGKDVELRCDPISGHTALYWYRQSLGQGLEFLIYFQGNSAPDKSGLPSDRFSAERTGGSVSTLTIQRTQQEDSAVYLCASSREAGLLNSPLHFGNGTRLTVT.

As regards this clonotype: A much larger clone differs by one base, so this may be a read error. This CDR3 fails to terminate in the conserved phenylalanine or tryptophan, so it likely reflects a read error. The CDR3 DNA reads TGTGCCAGCAGCCCCGACAGGGGCAGCTACGAGCAGTACCTC. The encoded protein is CASSPDRGSYEQYL. This sequence joins TRBV7-2 and TRBJ2-7, with 8 positions matching TRBD1. With 5 bases clipped from V and 3 bases from J, the junction kept 6 bases outside the gene matches. Germline CDR1 reads SGHTA; CDR2 reads FQGNSA. The CDR3 has 14 amino acids.

At least ten counts were recorded for this clonotype. The V gene is TRBV20-1, the J gene TRBJ2-1, with D maybe TRBD2 (5 bases). The germline V and J ends were trimmed by 0 bases and 1 base, with 16 bases remaining between them. Germline lookup yields CDR1 DFQATT and CDR2 SNEGSKA (reference sequence). This CDR3 contains 17 residues. The CDR3 DNA reads TGCAGTGCTAGAGATACTAAGAGGGCCTTTTCCTACAATGAGCAGTTCTTC. Protein sequence: CSARDTKRAFSYNEQFF.

With regard to this clonotype: It is unclear where the CDR3 begins or ends on the DNA, so no DNA is shown, and the CDR3 is as TCRdb lists it. The CDR3 here is CASSASSYEQYFGPGTIYF. The chain combines TRBV7-9 with TRBJ1-3; the DNA was not compared with TRBD1, the D call given in the table. With termini counted, the CDR3 has 19 amino acids. The germline gives CDR1 SEHNR, CDR2 FQNEAQ (reference sequence).

This clonotype occurred many times. The chain recombines TRBV2 with TRBJ1-6, with D hard to call. Between the trimmed V and J ends, which lost 4 bases and 1 base, there was a span of 17 bases. CDR3 length: 18 amino acids. The germline gives CDR1 SNHLY, CDR2 FYNNEI. The CDR3 reads CASSVSRAHASYNSPLHF. CDR3 in DNA: TGTGCCAGCAGTGTATCAAGGGCCCACGCTTCCTATAATTCACCCCTCCACTTT.

The CDR3 sequence: CASTQGGVYSPLHF. In nucleotides, the CDR3 is TGTGCCAGCACCCAGGGCGGGGTCTATTCACCCCTCCACTTT. The V gene is TRBV5-6, the J gene TRBJ1-6; TRBD1 might be the D (5 bases). Germline loops: CDR1 SGHDT, CDR2 YYEEEE. The CDR3 extends over 14 amino acids. V was clipped by 6 bases and J by 8 bases, with 15 bases between them. Looking up the rest from reference TRBV5-6 and TRBJ1-6 gives the full variable domain: DAGVTQSPTHLIKTRGQQVTLRCSPKSGHDTVSWYQQALGQGPQFIFQYYEEEERQRGNFPDRFSGHQFPNYSSELNVNALLLGDSALYLCASTQGGVYSPLHFGNGTRLTVT.

Notes on this clonotype: A junction boundary mismatches the germline segment, possibly from a read error. The chain employs TRBV6-6 and TRBJ1-5; D not certain. CDR3 length: 13 residues. Looked up from germline, CDR1 is MNHNY and CDR2 is SVGAGI (reference sequence). The CDR3 here is CASSHSGGEPQHF. As DNA, the CDR3 is TGTGCCAGCAGTCACTCGGGTGGGGAGCCCCAGCATTTT.

In regard to this clonotype: It is likely a read error, because the conserved phenylalanine at the end of the CDR3 is missing. V is TRBV24-1 and J is TRBJ1-1; weak D call: TRBD1 (5 bases). Germline lookup yields CDR1 KGHDR and CDR2 SFDVKD. V gave up 12 bases and J gave up 3 bases, with 7 bases separating them. CDR3 length equals 10 residues. The CDR3 spells CAPGDTEAFS. In DNA form, the CDR3 reads TGTGCCCCGGGGGACACTGAAGCTTTCTCT.

At least ten counts were recorded for this clonotype. V gene TRBV6-5 combines with J gene TRBJ1-2; 12 bases map to TRBD1. Germline lookup yields CDR1 MNHEY and CDR2 SVGAGI. Trimming took 0 bases from V and 7 from J; bases not matched to a gene: 3. The CDR3 consists of 15 residues. CDR3 DNA: TGTGCCAGCAGTTACTCGGGGACAGGGGGCTTTGGCTACACCTTC. Its translation is CASSYSGTGGFGYTF.

A word on this clonotype: An end of the junction does not agree with germline; a read error may underlie this. The chain is built from TRBV7-9 and TRBJ1-2; no reliable D call. Germline loops: CDR1 SEHNR, CDR2 FQNEAQ (reference sequence). This CDR3 has 13 amino acids. The CDR3 sequence is CASSQSRVHGCAF. CDR3 DNA: TGCGCCAGCAGCCAATCCCGAGTCCATGGCTGCGCCTTC.

V usage is TRBV10-1 and J usage is TRBJ2-3, with D maybe TRBD2 (5 bases). The CDR3 loop spans 15 amino acids. Germline-derived CDR1 and CDR2 are WNHNN and SYGVQD (reference sequence). V was cut by 3 bases and J by 0 bases, with 10 bases left in between. DNA of the CDR3: TGCGCCAGCAGTGATGGACTTAGGAGCACAGATACGCAGTATTTT. It yields the protein CASSDGLRSTDTQYF.

This clonotype was seen repeatedly, ten times or more. V and J are TRBV4-1 and TRBJ2-7; 9 nucleotides align to TRBD1. The V gene end was trimmed by 4 bases and the J gene end by 5 bases; junction bases not matched to a gene: 12. The CDR3 has 16 amino acids. CDR1 and CDR2 from the germline V gene are MGHRA and YSYEKL. The CDR3 region is CASSPTPGQGDHEQYF. CDR3 sequence (DNA): TGCGCCAGCAGCCCGACACCGGGACAGGGTGACCACGAGCAGTACTTC.

This clonotype was recorded many times. Mismatch with germline at one junction end may stem from a read error. V gene TRBV6-5 combines with J gene TRBJ2-7; D could derive from TRBD1 or TRBD2 (5 bases each). CDR1 and CDR2 from the germline V gene are MNHEY and SVGAGI. The CDR3 is 14 residues long. The CDR3 coding sequence is TGTGCCAGCAGTCACTCGACCAGGGACCACGAGCAGTACTTC. It encodes CASSHSTRDHEQYF.

This clonotype was seen repeatedly, ten times or more. A junction end diverges from the germline sequence, so it may reflect a read error. The genes are TRBV6-5 and TRBJ1-6, with a tentative D call TRBD1 (5 bases). There are 16 residues in the CDR3. Per the germline V gene, CDR1 is MNHEY and CDR2 is SVGAGI. The CDR3 region has the DNA TGTGCCAGCAGTCACTCAGGGCAGCGACATAATTCACCCCTCCACTTT. Protein product: CASSHSGQRHNSPLHF.

Regarding this clonotype: The junction and the germline gene differ at one end; a read error may be behind it. This chain links TRBV7-2 with TRBJ1-2; the D is unclear. The CDR3 sequence is 13 residues long. CDR1 is SGHTA and CDR2 is FQGNSA in the germline V gene. The CDR3 sequence is CASSLNRAYSYTF. The CDR3 DNA reads as TGTGCCAGCAGCTTAAATCGGGCCTATAGCTACACCTTC.

The chain has TRBV4-3 and TRBJ2-2; the D call may be TRBD1 or TRBD2 (5 bases each). Trimming took off 3 bases at V and 6 bases at J, with 20 bases between the two ends. This CDR3 contains 17 residues. Germline V gene lookup returns CDR1 LGHNA and CDR2 YSLEER. CDR3 amino acids: CASSHEYPGSYAGELFF. The CDR3 nucleotides are TGCGCCAGCAGCCATGAATACCCAGGGAGTTACGCCGGGGAGCTGTTTTTT.

This clonotype showed up many times. This sequence joins TRBV24-1 and TRBJ1-5; D ambiguous. CDR3 length: 13 residues. Germline V gene data show CDR1 as KGHDR and CDR2 as SFDVKD. Trimming removed 4 bases from V and 9 bases from J, with 12 bases in between. The CDR3 DNA sequence: TGTGCCACCAGTGACTCGCTGGAGGGGCCCCAGCATTTT. Its translation: CATSDSLEGPQHF.